This is a list of T cell receptor beta chains from one sample in a study of cytomegalovirus exposure and HLA in healthy donors. Assay used: immunoSEQ multiplex PCR; TCRdb lists only in-frame clones, some missing. Of 150,000 to 200,000 clones detected, about 80% appear once; the ten largest clones hold 1.5% to 2%. The source material was PBMCs. The receptors derive from a man aged 30 to 39 in good health and CMV-seronegative. Each CDR3 is given with its conserved first and last residue. A D gene is named only where the DNA matches it firmly. Clone size appears in some rows only: once, few, many, or a class for an expanded clone.

V gene: TRBV6-5; clone size: few; D gene: -; J gene: TRBJ2-7; CDR3 protein: CASRSSYEQYF; CDR3 DNA: TGTGCCAGCAGAAGCTCCTACGAGCAGTACTTC
V gene: TRBV10-3; clone size: -; D gene: TRBD2; J gene: TRBJ2-7; CDR3 protein: CAITFERGNYEQYF; CDR3 DNA: TGTGCCATCACGTTTGAGCGGGGCAACTACGAGCAGTACTTC
V gene: TRBV5-4; clone size: -; D gene: TRBD2; J gene: TRBJ2-3; CDR3 protein: CASTESSGSIDTQYF; CDR3 DNA: TGTGCCAGCACTGAGTCCAGCGGGAGTATAGATACGCAGTATTTT
V gene: TRBV27; clone size: few; D gene: -; J gene: TRBJ1-1; CDR3 protein: CASSLSTGSDTEAFF; CDR3 DNA: TGTGCCAGCAGTTTATCAACTGGGAGCGACACTGAAGCTTTCTTT
V gene: TRBV6-1; clone size: few; D gene: -; J gene: TRBJ2-3; CDR3 protein: CASSESTGRLVRDTQYF; CDR3 DNA: TGTGCCAGCAGTGAGTCGACAGGGAGGTTGGTTAGAGATACGCAGTATTTT
V gene: TRBV7-2; clone size: -; D gene: TRBD2; J gene: TRBJ2-7; CDR3 protein: CAVAAGGYEQYF; CDR3 DNA: TGTGCCGTAGCAGCGGGAGGCTACGAGCAGTACTTC
V gene: TRBV2; clone size: few; D gene: -; J gene: TRBJ2-5; CDR3 protein: CASRDPGLQETQYF; CDR3 DNA: TGTGCCAGCAGAGACCCGGGACTCCAAGAGACCCAGTACTTC
V gene: TRBV7-9; clone size: -; D gene: TRBD1; J gene: TRBJ2-3; CDR3 protein: CASSLVAGQGADTQYF; CDR3 DNA: TGTGCCAGCAGCTTAGTTGCCGGGCAGGGGGCAGATACGCAGTATTTT
V gene: TRBV29-1; clone size: -; D gene: -; J gene: TRBJ2-1; CDR3 protein: CSVEDLGDRSYNEQFF; CDR3 DNA: TGCAGCGTTGAAGATTTAGGAGACAGAAGCTACAATGAGCAGTTCTTC
V gene: TRBV19; clone size: -; D gene: TRBD1; J gene: TRBJ2-7; CDR3 protein: CASSTGTGVSYEQYF; CDR3 DNA: TGTGCCAGTAGTACCGGGACAGGTGTATCCTACGAGCAGTACTTC
V gene: TRBV19; clone size: -; D gene: -; J gene: TRBJ1-2; CDR3 protein: CASSPNRDANYGYTF; CDR3 DNA: TGTGCCAGTAGTCCCAACAGGGATGCTAACTATGGCTACACCTTC
V gene: TRBV2; clone size: -; D gene: -; J gene: TRBJ2-1; CDR3 protein: CASRESSYNEQFF; CDR3 DNA: TGTGCCAGTCGGGAGAGCTCCTACAATGAGCAGTTCTTC
V gene: TRBV4-1; clone size: -; D gene: -; J gene: TRBJ2-7; CDR3 protein: CASSQGILSGYNSYEQYF; CDR3 DNA: TGCGCCAGCAGCCAGGGGATCCTAAGCGGGTATAACTCCTACGAGCAGTACTTC
V gene: TRBV30; clone size: few; D gene: -; J gene: TRBJ1-1; CDR3 protein: CAWSLPRGLVTEAFF; CDR3 DNA: TGTGCCTGGAGTTTACCCCGGGGACTCGTGACTGAAGCTTTCTTT
V gene: TRBV29-1; clone size: -; D gene: -; J gene: TRBJ2-3; CDR3 protein: CSVVGLPTDTQYF; CDR3 DNA: TGCAGCGTTGTGGGCCTCCCCACAGATACGCAGTATTTT
V gene: TRBV4-1; clone size: -; D gene: TRBD1; J gene: TRBJ1-1; CDR3 protein: CASSRGQGGTEAFF; CDR3 DNA: TGCGCCAGCAGCCGAGGACAGGGGGGCACTGAAGCTTTCTTT
V gene: TRBV6-5; clone size: -; D gene: -; J gene: TRBJ2-3; CDR3 protein: CASSTGLGDTQYF; CDR3 DNA: TGTGCCAGCAGTACAGGGTTGGGAGATACGCAGTATTTT
V gene: TRBV5-3; clone size: -; D gene: TRBD2; J gene: TRBJ2-1; CDR3 protein: CARSLPWTSGRGRSYNEQFF; CDR3 DNA: TGTGCCAGAAGCTTGCCTTGGACTAGCGGGAGGGGACGTTCCTACAATGAGCAGTTCTTC